One sample yielded the 15 T cell receptor beta chains listed below, sequenced in a study of blood T cell repertoires in COVID-19. The method was immunoSEQ multiplex PCR; TCRdb's version includes in-frame clones alone and lacks a portion of them. The sample contains 200,000 to 250,000 clones, 87% of which appear only once. The sample taken for sequencing was peripheral blood. These receptors were taken from a man younger than 30 with active or convalescent COVID-19.

The chain uses TRBV5-4 and TRBJ2-7; no clear D. The germline gives CDR1 SGHNT, CDR2 YYREEE (reference sequence). V lost 0 bases and J 6 bases, leaving 13 bases between the germline ends. This CDR3 is 14 amino acids long. The CDR3 DNA follows: TGTGCCAGCAGCTTGGAGACCTCCGGAGCCGAGCAGTACTTC. As protein: CASSLETSGAEQYF.

The chain has TRBV6-5 and TRBJ2-1; the match to TRBD2 covers 7 bases. Trimming removed 1 base from V and 6 bases from J; junction bases left unmatched: 6. The CDR3 has 15 residues. Germline-derived CDR1 and CDR2 are MNHEY and SVGAGI. The CDR3 DNA follows: TGTGCCAGCAGTTACTGGGGGAGGGCCGGCAATGAGCAGTTCTTC. Protein: CASSYWGRAGNEQFF.

V is TRBV9 and J is TRBJ1-5; D is unclear. V lost 0 bases and J 8 bases, leaving 9 bases between the germline ends. The germline gives CDR1 SGDLS, CDR2 YYNGEE. This CDR3 has 13 amino acids. The CDR3 DNA sequence: TGTGCCAGCAGCGTAGGAGGAACGGAGCCCCAGCATTTT. This encodes CASSVGGTEPQHF.

The chain carries TRBV24-1 and TRBJ2-7; possible D gene TRBD1, 5 bases. In germline, CDR1 is KGHDR, CDR2 SFDVKD. Deletions cut 5 bases from V and 3 bases from J, with 7 bases between. This CDR3 region has 12 residues. The CDR3 nucleotides are TGTGCCACCAGTGGGCAGGGCTACGAGCAGTACTTC. Amino acid sequence: CATSGQGYEQYF.

The V and J genes are TRBV5-1 and TRBJ2-3, with 9 bases identical to TRBD2. The length of the CDR3 is 14 residues. J gave up 5 bases and V 0 bases, and 1 base lay outside the gene matches. CDR1 is SGHRS and CDR2 is YFSETQ in the germline V gene. CDR3 nucleotides: TGCGCCAGCAGCTTGGGAGCGGGAGGAGATACGCAGTATTTT. The encoded protein is CASSLGAGGDTQYF.

In its sample, this clone was seen once. V and J are TRBV7-9 and TRBJ1-1; 8 nucleotides align to TRBD1. Germline V gene lookup returns CDR1 SEHNR and CDR2 FQNEAQ (reference sequence). The CDR3 has 15 amino acids. Trimming removed 3 bases from V and 1 base from J; junction bases left unmatched: 4. The CDR3 spells CASSLGDRRNTEAFF. The DNA for the CDR3 is TGTGCCAGCAGCTTGGGGGACAGGAGGAACACTGAAGCTTTCTTT.

The chain is built from TRBV7-9 and TRBJ1-2, with D maybe TRBD1 (5 bases). This CDR3 is 15 amino acids long. V shed 0 bases and J shed 3 bases, with 11 bases lying between them. Germline CDR1 is SEHNR and CDR2 is FQNEAQ (reference sequence). CDR3 DNA: TGTGCCAGCAGCTTAGCGCGACAGATGCACTATGGCTACACCTTC. It translates to CASSLARQMHYGYTF. Supplemented by reference TRBV7-9 and TRBJ1-2, the full variable domain reads DTGVSQNPRHKITKRGQNVTFRCDPISEHNRLYWYRQTLGQGPEFLTYFQNEAQLEKSRLLSDRFSAERPKGSFSTLEIQRTEQGDSAMYLCASSLARQMHYGYTFGSGTRLTVV.

J is TRBJ2-1 and V is TRBV7-8; a possible D gene is TRBD2 (6 bases). V was shortened by 1 base and J by 5 bases, with 15 bases between the two germline ends. The germline V gene encodes CDR1 SGHVS and CDR2 FQNEAQ. The CDR3 consists of 16 residues. CDR3 sequence: CASSLVAVGTHNEQFF. CDR3 in DNA: TGTGCCAGCAGCTTAGTGGCGGTGGGGACTCACAATGAGCAGTTCTTC.

V gene TRBV12-3 or TRBV12-4 combines with J gene TRBJ2-1; TRBD1 matches 10 bases. The V gene end was trimmed by 5 bases and the J gene end by 10 bases; junction bases not matched to a gene: 5. CDR3 length: 13 residues. CDR3 nucleotide sequence: TGTGCCAGCAGTCGACAGGGGGCTCAAGAGCAGTTCTTC. It translates to CASSRQGAQEQFF.

The chain links TRBV4-2 to TRBJ2-1; no definite D call. Germline CDR1 LGHNA, CDR2 YNFKEQ. V was pared by 0 bases and J by 6 bases, with 12 bases between. The length of the CDR3 is 15 residues. The CDR3 here is CASSQDPVPTNEQFF. As DNA, the CDR3 is TGTGCCAGCAGCCAAGATCCGGTCCCTACCAATGAGCAGTTCTTC.

This chain connects TRBV6-6 to TRBJ2-3; TRBD2 aligns across 10 bases. V lost 1 base, J lost 3 bases, and 4 bases stayed unmatched. The germline V gene encodes CDR1 MNHNY and CDR2 SVGAGI (reference sequence). The CDR3 spans 16 residues. The CDR3 is CASSYLLAGSTDTQYF. The CDR3 nucleotides are TGTGCCAGCAGTTACTTACTAGCGGGGTCAACAGATACGCAGTATTTT.

In DNA, the CDR3 is TGCAGCGTTGACAGGCGACCGAACACTGAAGCTTTCTTT. Its protein is CSVDRRPNTEAFF. The chain is built from TRBV29-1 and TRBJ1-1; D gene unclear. V lost 3 bases and J 1 base, leaving 9 bases between the germline ends. Germline-derived CDR1 and CDR2 are SQVTM and ANQGSEA. The CDR3 is 13 residues long.

The rearrangement joins TRBV7-2 to TRBJ1-5; 9 nucleotides match TRBD1. CDR1 and CDR2 from the germline V gene are SGHTA and FQGNSA. V was clipped by 1 base and J by 5 bases; unmatched bases: 6. The CDR3 totals 16 residues. CDR3 coding DNA: TGTGCCAGCAGCTTAGAGGGGACAGGGTTCTATCAGCCCCAGCATTTT. Its translation: CASSLEGTGFYQPQHF. Using reference TRBV7-2 and TRBJ1-5 for the parts outside the CDR3, the full variable domain is GAGVSQSPSNKVTEKGKDVELRCDPISGHTALYWYRQSLGQGLEFLIYFQGNSAPDKSGLPSDRFSAERTGGSVSTLTIQRTQQEDSAVYLCASSLEGTGFYQPQHFGDGTRLSIL.

This chain connects TRBV24-1 to TRBJ2-1; TRBD1 might be the D (6 bases). The length of the CDR3 is 14 residues. Looked up from germline, CDR1 is KGHDR and CDR2 is SFDVKD. The V end lost 1 base, the J end lost 8 bases, and 11 bases lay between the germline ends. The CDR3 here is CATSDLKGGDEQFF. The CDR3 coding sequence is TGTGCCACCAGTGATTTAAAAGGGGGTGATGAGCAGTTCTTC.

This clone was found once. V gene TRBV6-5 combines with J gene TRBJ2-2; 11 nucleotides match TRBD2. V lost 6 bases and J lost 6; bases outside the gene matches: 6. Looked up from germline, CDR1 is MNHEY and CDR2 is SVGAGI. This CDR3 contains 15 residues. The CDR3 bases are TGTGCCAGCAGACTACTAGCGGGAGATGCCGGGGAGCTGTTTTTT. This codes for CASRLLAGDAGELFF.